The T cell receptor (beta chain) described here comes from a study of Graves' ophthalmopathy and Graves' hyperthyroidism. General study findings and limits: The model predicted ophthalmopathy progression with roughly 71% sensitivity and approximately 72% specificity.

At least ten counts were recorded for this clonotype. As yet, its antigen is unknown. Amplification targeted the TCR beta CDR3 regions, with RNA transcripts as the source material. The authors performed first-round RT-PCR with HTBI primers and then a second-round multiplex PCR. TCRdb passed the multiplex PCR reads through MiXCR, listing each CDR3 protein once. This table has approximately 640,000 distinct CDR3 sequences, about two fifths appearing once. The CDR3 loop spans 13 amino acids. Germline V gene data show CDR1 as SNHLY and CDR2 as FYNNEI. Trimming removed 7 bases at V and 4 bases at J, with 11 bases between. Having ophthalmopathy, the donors showed moderate-to-severe activity, CAS ≥3 and NOSPECS ≥4, with disease lasting under 3 months.

The sample consisted of peripheral blood. The chain links TRBV2 to TRBJ1-3; D unresolved. This TCR came from an adult man with Graves' ophthalmopathy. The CDR3 bases are TGTGCCAGCACGTACACTCCCGGAAACACCATATATTTT. This codes for CASTYTPGNTIYF.